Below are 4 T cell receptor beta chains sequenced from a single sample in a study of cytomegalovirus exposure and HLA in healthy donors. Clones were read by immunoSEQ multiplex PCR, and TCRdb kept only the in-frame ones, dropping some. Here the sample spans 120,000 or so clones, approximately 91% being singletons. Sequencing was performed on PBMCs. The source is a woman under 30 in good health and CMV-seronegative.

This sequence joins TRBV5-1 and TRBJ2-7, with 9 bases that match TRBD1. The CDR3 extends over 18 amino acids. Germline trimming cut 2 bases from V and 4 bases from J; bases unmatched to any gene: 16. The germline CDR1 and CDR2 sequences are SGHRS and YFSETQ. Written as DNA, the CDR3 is TGCGCCAGCAGCTTTGGGACAGGGATAGCTTCTGTGGGTTACGAGCAGTACTTC. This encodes CASSFGTGIASVGYEQYF. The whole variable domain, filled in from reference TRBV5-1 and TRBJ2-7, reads KAGVTQTPRYLIKTRGQQVTLSCSPISGHRSVSWYQQTPGQGLQFLFEYFSETQRNKGNFPGRFSGRQFSNSRSEMNVSTLELGDSALYLCASSFGTGIASVGYEQYFGPGTRLTVT.

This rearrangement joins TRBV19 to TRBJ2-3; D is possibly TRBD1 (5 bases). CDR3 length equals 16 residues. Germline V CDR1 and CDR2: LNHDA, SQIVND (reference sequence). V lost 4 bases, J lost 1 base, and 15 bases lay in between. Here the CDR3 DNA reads TGTGCCAGTAGTACCTCCTTGGGGCCCCGCACAGATACGCAGTATTTT. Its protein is CASSTSLGPRTDTQYF.

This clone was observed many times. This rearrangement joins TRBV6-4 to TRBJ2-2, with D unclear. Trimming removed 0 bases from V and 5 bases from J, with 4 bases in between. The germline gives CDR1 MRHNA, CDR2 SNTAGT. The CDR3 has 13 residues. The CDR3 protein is CASSDSGTGELFF. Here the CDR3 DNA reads TGTGCCAGCAGTGACTCCGGGACCGGGGAGCTGTTTTTT.

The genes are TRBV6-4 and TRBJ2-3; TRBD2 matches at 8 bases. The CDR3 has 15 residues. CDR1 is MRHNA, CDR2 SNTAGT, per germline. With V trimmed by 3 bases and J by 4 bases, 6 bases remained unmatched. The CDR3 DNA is TGTGCCAGCAGTGAGACGGGACTAGGGGCAGATACGCAGTATTTT. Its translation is CASSETGLGADTQYF.